Listed here are 14 T cell receptor beta chains from one sample, sequenced in a study of CD8+CD57+ T cells in acquired aplastic anemia. The template used for profiling TCR beta VDJ and CDR3 was genomic DNA. MiXCR was run by TCRdb on the reads, yielding one entry per CDR3 protein. The sample lists around 220,000 distinct CDR3 sequences, about half occurring once. Sequenced patients had shown CD8+CD57+ cell expansion by flow cytometry. Source material: sorted CD4+, CD8+, or CD8+CD57+ T cells (not recorded which) from PBMCs. Receptors were obtained from a human donor with aplastic anemia.

About this clonotype: A much larger clone lies one base from this, so it may be a read error. The chain is built from TRBV11-2 and TRBJ1-2; D may be TRBD1 (5 bases). Germline-derived CDR1 and CDR2 are SGHAT and FQNNGV. The CDR3 has 13 residues. The CDR3 reads CAGSSRSRDGYTF. CDR3 sequence (DNA): TGTGCCGGCAGCTCCCGTTCCAGGGACGGCTACACCTTC. Together with reference TRBV11-2 and TRBJ1-2, the CDR3 gives the full variable domain: EAGVAQSPRYKIIEKRQSVAFWCNPISGHATLYWYQQILGQGPKLLIQFQNNGVVDDSQLPKDRFSAERLKGVDSTLKIQPAKLEDSAVYLCAGSSRSRDGYTFGSGTRLTVV.

This clonotype was detected many times. The chain uses TRBV9 and TRBJ1-1; D possibly corresponds to TRBD1 (5 bases). The germline CDR1 and CDR2 sequences are SGDLS and YYNGEE. This CDR3 contains 13 residues. V was trimmed by 6 bases and J by 1 base, leaving 10 bases between them. The CDR3 sequence is CASTEGPNTEAFF. The CDR3 DNA sequence: TGTGCCAGCACGGAGGGGCCGAACACTGAAGCTTTCTTT.

The rearrangement uses TRBV30 and TRBJ2-2, with TRBD1 matching over 10 bases. Germline lookup yields CDR1 GTSNPN and CDR2 SVGIG (reference sequence). The CDR3 covers 20 residues. The ends lost 2 bases at V and 0 bases at J; junction bases unmatched: 15. CDR3 region: CAWSLTIFWTGGSNTGELFF. The CDR3 bases are TGTGCCTGGAGTCTTACTATTTTCTGGACAGGGGGGTCGAACACCGGGGAGCTGTTTTTT.

This clonotype was seen ten or more times. This chain connects TRBV7-8 to TRBJ2-3; 14 nucleotides align to TRBD2. Germline V gene data show CDR1 as SGHVS and CDR2 as FQNEAQ. This CDR3 contains 16 residues. With V trimmed by 0 bases and J by 4 bases, 0 bases remained unmatched. The CDR3 DNA reads as TGTGCCAGCAGCTTAGCGGGACTAGCGGGGGCAGATACGCAGTATTTT. Its translation is CASSLAGLAGADTQYF.

The V gene is TRBV7-9, the J gene TRBJ1-4, with 9 bases aligning to TRBD1. Looked up from germline, CDR1 is SEHNR and CDR2 is FQNEAQ (reference sequence). Trimming took 4 bases from V and 1 from J; bases not matched to a gene: 10. CDR3 size: 18 residues. The CDR3 is CASSSKTGGRLTNEKLFF. For the CDR3, the DNA is TGTGCCAGCAGCTCGAAGACAGGGGGAAGGTTAACTAATGAAAAACTGTTTTTT.

In its sample, this clonotype was seen many times. This chain links TRBV15 with TRBJ1-4; D is perhaps TRBD1 (5 bases). This CDR3 is built from 16 residues. Trimming removed 4 bases at V and 7 bases at J, with 19 bases between. Germline V gene lookup returns CDR1 LNHNV and CDR2 YYDKDF (reference sequence). CDR3: CATSNVGTPRGEKLFF. CDR3 sequence (DNA): TGTGCCACCAGCAACGTAGGGACTCCTCGGGGTGAAAAACTGTTTTTT.

The V call is TRBV24-1, the J call TRBJ2-3; D ambiguous. This CDR3 comprises 14 residues. The germline V gene encodes CDR1 KGHDR and CDR2 SFDVKD. V was pared by 5 bases and J by 0 bases, with 8 bases between. The CDR3 spells CATSAATSTDTQYF. DNA of the CDR3: TGTGCCACCAGTGCGGCGACTAGCACAGATACGCAGTATTTT.

The rearrangement joins TRBV7-8 to TRBJ1-3; D is possibly TRBD1 (5 bases). This CDR3 has 15 amino acids. Germline lookup yields CDR1 SGHVS and CDR2 FQNEAQ. Trimming cost V 5 bases and J 0 bases, with 11 bases left between them. The CDR3 nucleotides are TGTGCCAGCAGCCCGGGACGATTCTCTGGAAACACCATATATTTT. Its protein product is CASSPGRFSGNTIYF. Full variable domain (outside the CDR3, taken from reference TRBV7-8 and TRBJ1-3): GAGVSQSPRYKVAKRGQDVALRCDPISGHVSLFWYQQALGQGPEFLTYFQNEAQLDKSGLPSDRFFAERPEGSVSTLKIQRTQQEDSAVYLCASSPGRFSGNTIYFGEGSWLTVV.

This clonotype was observed many times. V gene TRBV4-1 combines with J gene TRBJ1-1; the D gene is possibly TRBD1 (5 bases). In germline, CDR1 is MGHRA, CDR2 YSYEKL. Trimming stripped 0 bases from V and 6 bases from J, with 8 bases between. There are 13 residues in the CDR3. CDR3 sequence (DNA): TGCGCCAGCAGCCAAGATCTGGGGGCTGAAGCTTTCTTT. This sequence encodes CASSQDLGAEAFF.

The V gene is TRBV12-3 or TRBV12-4, the J gene TRBJ1-1; D gene ambiguous. There are 14 residues in the CDR3. With 6 bases removed from V and 3 bases from J, the gap between germline ends came to 14 bases. Here the CDR3 reads CASRSGPQYTEAFF. CDR3 in DNA: TGTGCCAGCAGGTCCGGGCCTCAATACACTGAAGCTTTCTTT.

This clonotype was detected many times. The chain couples TRBV18 to TRBJ2-1, with TRBD2 as a possible D gene (5 bases). The CDR3 loop spans 12 amino acids. Germline V lookup: CDR1 KGHSH, CDR2 LQKENI. Trimming cost V 10 bases and J 4 bases, with 11 bases left between them. CDR3 DNA: TGTGCCACCTCCCGGGGATACAATGAGCAGTTCTTC. This gives the protein CATSRGYNEQFF.

This clonotype was counted only a few times. The chain links TRBV13 to TRBJ2-5; TRBD2 agrees at 8 bases. This CDR3 has 18 residues. The ends lost 0 bases at V and 4 bases at J; junction bases unmatched: 13. CDR1 and CDR2 from the germline V gene are PRHDT and FYEKMQ (reference sequence). The CDR3 here is CASSLGLKSGGGRETQYF. DNA of the CDR3: TGTGCCAGCAGCTTAGGACTTAAGAGCGGGGGTGGTAGAGAGACCCAGTACTTC.

This clonotype was found many times. This chain joins TRBV28 and TRBJ1-5, with unresolved D. CDR3 length equals 11 residues. Germline V CDR1 and CDR2: MDHEN, SYDVKM. V lost 7 bases and J lost 0, with 1 base in between. The CDR3 region is CASNSNQPQHF. CDR3 bases: TGTGCCAGCAATAGCAATCAGCCCCAGCATTTT. The variable domain in full, with the rest retrieved from reference TRBV28 and TRBJ1-5, is DVKVTQSSRYLVKRTGEKVFLECVQDMDHENMFWYRQDPGLGLRLIYFSYDVKMKEKGDIPEGYSVSREKKERFSLILESASTNQTSMYLCASNSNQPQHFGDGTRLSIL.

To note about this clonotype: A read error may be the cause here, since a much bigger clone is one base away. V is TRBV6-1 and J is TRBJ1-3, with TRBD1 as a possible D gene (5 bases). The germline V gene has CDR1 MNHNS and CDR2 SASEGT. The CDR3 has 12 amino acids. Trimming removed 8 bases from V and 2 bases from J, with 7 bases in between. This CDR3 reads CASAGPGNTIYF. The CDR3 DNA follows: TGTGCCAGCGCAGGGCCTGGAAACACCATATATTTT.